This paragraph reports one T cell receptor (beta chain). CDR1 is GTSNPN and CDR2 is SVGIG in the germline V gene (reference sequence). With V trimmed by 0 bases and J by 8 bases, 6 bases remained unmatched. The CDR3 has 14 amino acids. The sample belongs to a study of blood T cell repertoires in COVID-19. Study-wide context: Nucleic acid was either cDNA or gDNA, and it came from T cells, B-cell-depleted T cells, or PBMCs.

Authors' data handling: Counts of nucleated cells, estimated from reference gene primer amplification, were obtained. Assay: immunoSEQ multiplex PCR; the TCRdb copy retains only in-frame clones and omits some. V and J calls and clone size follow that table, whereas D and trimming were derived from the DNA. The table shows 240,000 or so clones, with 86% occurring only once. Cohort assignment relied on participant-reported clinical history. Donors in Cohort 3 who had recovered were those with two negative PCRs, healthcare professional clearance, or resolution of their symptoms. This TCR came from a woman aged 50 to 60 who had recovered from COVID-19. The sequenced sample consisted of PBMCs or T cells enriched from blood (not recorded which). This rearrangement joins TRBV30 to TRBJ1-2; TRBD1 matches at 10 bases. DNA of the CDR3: TGTGCCTGGAGTGTACGACAGGGGGCGACCGGCTACACCTTC. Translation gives CAWSVRQGATGYTF.